The present T cell receptor beta chain was sequenced within a study of blood T cell repertoires in COVID-19. Whole-study context: COVID-19 samples, acute and convalescent, were from the United States, Italy and Spain. PBMCs, B-cell-depleted T cells, or T cells were the source of the cDNA or gDNA that made up the material.

CDR1 is SGHTA, CDR2 FQGNSA, per germline. With 6 bases removed from V and 0 bases from J, the gap between germline ends came to 23 bases. The CDR3 spans 18 residues. In the authors' methods: Reference gene primers were amplified, and this amplification served to estimate nucleated cell counts. Assay: immunoSEQ multiplex PCR; the TCRdb copy retains only in-frame clones and omits some. That table supplies the V and J calls and clone size; D and trimming were determined from the DNA. The sample lists 99,000 or so clones; 80% to 85% were seen once. This sequence was found in a man older than 75 with acute or convalescent COVID-19. The chain recombines TRBV7-2 with TRBJ1-2; a weak D match, TRBD1 (6 bases). The sequenced sample was peripheral blood. CDR3 DNA sequence: TGTGCCAGCAGGCCCCCAGGGGACACGGATAAAGCTAACTATGGCTACACCTTC. Its translation is CASRPPGDTDKANYGYTF.